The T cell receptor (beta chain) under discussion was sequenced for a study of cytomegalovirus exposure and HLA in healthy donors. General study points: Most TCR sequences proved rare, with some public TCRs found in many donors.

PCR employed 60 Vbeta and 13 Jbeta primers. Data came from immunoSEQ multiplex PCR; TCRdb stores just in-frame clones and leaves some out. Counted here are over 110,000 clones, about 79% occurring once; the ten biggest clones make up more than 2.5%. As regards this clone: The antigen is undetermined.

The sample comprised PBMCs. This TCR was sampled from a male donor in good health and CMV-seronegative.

The CDR3 DNA reads TGTGCCAGCAGCTTAGATCCCTATACGGAGACCCAGTACTTC. Amino acids: CASSLDPYTETQYF. V gene TRBV11-3 combines with J gene TRBJ2-5, with no clear D. Germline CDR1 and CDR2: SGHNT and YENEEA. V was shortened by 0 bases and J by 5 bases, with 10 bases between the two germline ends. CDR3 size: 14 residues.